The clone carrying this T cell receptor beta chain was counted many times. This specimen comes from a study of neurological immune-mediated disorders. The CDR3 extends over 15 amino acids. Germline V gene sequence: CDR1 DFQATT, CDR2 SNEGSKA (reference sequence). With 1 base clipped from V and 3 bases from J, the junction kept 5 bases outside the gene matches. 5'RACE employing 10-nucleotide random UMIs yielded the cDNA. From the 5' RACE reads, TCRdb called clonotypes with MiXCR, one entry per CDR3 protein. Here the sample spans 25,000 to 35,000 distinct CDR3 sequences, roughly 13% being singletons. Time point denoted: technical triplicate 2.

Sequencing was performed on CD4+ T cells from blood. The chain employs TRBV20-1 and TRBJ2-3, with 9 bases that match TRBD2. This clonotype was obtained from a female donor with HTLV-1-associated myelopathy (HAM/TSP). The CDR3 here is CSARGPGLATDTQYF. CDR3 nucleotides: TGCAGTGCTAGAGGTCCCGGACTAGCGACAGATACGCAGTATTTT.